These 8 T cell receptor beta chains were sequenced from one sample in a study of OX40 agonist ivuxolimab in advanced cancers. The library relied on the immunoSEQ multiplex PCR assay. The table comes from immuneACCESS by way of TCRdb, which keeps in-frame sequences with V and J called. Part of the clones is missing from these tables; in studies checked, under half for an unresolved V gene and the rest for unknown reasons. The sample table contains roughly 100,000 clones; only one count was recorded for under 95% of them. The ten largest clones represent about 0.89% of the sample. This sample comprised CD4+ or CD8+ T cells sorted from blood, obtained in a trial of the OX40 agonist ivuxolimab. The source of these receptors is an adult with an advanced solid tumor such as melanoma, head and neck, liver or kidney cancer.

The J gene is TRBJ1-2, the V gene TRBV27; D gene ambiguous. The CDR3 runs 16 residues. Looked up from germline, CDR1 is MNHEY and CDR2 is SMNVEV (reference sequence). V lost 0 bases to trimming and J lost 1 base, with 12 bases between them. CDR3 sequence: CASSLSILRGNYGYTF. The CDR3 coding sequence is TGTGCCAGCAGTTTATCCATCCTGCGGGGTAACTATGGCTACACCTTC.

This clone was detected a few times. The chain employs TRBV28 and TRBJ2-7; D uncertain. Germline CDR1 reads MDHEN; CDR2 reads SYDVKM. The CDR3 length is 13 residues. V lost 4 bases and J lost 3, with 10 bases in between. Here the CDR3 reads CASSSLGSYEQYF. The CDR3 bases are TGTGCCAGCAGTTCCCTGGGTAGCTACGAGCAGTACTTC.

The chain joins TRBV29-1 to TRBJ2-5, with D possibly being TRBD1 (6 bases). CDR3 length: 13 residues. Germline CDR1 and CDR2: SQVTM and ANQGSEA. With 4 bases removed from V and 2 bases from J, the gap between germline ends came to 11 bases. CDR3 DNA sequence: TGCAGCGTTGTTACAGGGCAGCAAGAGACCCAGTACTTC. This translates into CSVVTGQQETQYF.

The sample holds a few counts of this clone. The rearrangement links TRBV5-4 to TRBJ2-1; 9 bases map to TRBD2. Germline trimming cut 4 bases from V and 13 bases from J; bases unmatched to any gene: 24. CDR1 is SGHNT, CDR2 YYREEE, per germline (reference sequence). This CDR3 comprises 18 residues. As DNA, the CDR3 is TGTGCCAGCAGCCTCGGGCTAGCGGGACAGCCTCCAAGATCCAATCAGTTCTTC. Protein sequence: CASSLGLAGQPPRSNQFF.

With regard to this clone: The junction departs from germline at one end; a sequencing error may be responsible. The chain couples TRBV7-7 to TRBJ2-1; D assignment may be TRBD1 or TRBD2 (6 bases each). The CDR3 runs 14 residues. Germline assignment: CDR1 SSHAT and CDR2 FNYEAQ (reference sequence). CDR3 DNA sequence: TGTGCTAGCAGCTTAGGAGGGGGCTACAATGAGCAGTTCTTC. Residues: CASSLGGGYNEQFF.

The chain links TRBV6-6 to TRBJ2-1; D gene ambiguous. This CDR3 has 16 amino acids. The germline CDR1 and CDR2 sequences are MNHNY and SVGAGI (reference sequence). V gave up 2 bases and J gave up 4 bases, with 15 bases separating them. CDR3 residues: CASSYIRPPLYNEQFF. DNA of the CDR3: TGTGCCAGCAGTTACATCCGGCCCCCATTATACAATGAGCAGTTCTTC.

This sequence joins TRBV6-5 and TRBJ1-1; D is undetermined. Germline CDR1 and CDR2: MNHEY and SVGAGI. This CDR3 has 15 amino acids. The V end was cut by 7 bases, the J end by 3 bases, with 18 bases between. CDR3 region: CASTSLGPGDTEAFF. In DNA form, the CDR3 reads TGTGCCAGCACCTCTCTAGGCCCCGGGGACACTGAAGCTTTCTTT.

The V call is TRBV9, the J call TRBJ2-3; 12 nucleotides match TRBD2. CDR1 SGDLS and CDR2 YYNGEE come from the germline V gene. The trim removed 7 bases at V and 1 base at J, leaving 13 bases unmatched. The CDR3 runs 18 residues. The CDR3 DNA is TGTGCCAGCTCTACCCTAGCGGGAGGGCCTGGGGGCACAGATACGCAGTATTTT. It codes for CASSTLAGGPGGTDTQYF.